Below, 5 T cell receptor beta chains from the same sample are listed, as sequenced in a study of cytomegalovirus exposure and HLA in healthy donors. 60 Vbeta and 13 Jbeta primers were used in PCR. Sequencing was performed with immunoSEQ multiplex PCR; in TCRdb, only in-frame clones are kept and a portion is missing. In the table there are 90,000 to 110,000 clones, roughly 76% of which are singletons. Sequencing was performed on PBMCs. These receptor sequences come from a man aged 30 to 39 in good health and CMV-seropositive.

This sequence joins TRBV7-9 and TRBJ1-1; the D is unclear. This CDR3 is 15 amino acids long. V was cut by 4 bases and J by 0 bases, with 12 bases left in between. From germline, CDR1 is SEHNR and CDR2 FQNEAQ (reference sequence). Here the CDR3 reads CASSSPGSLNTEAFF. The CDR3 DNA follows: TGTGCCAGCAGCTCGCCGGGAAGCTTGAACACTGAAGCTTTCTTT.

The chain is built from TRBV5-4 and TRBJ1-4; D gene unclear. CDR3 length equals 18 residues. Trimming left V 0 bases short and J 3 bases short, with 18 bases between. The germline V gene has CDR1 SGHNT and CDR2 YYREEE (reference sequence). The CDR3, as DNA: TGTGCCAGCAGCTTGGCTACCATGCCCGCGTCCCCTAATGAAAAACTGTTTTTT. Amino acid sequence: CASSLATMPASPNEKLFF.

The chain couples TRBV13 to TRBJ2-3; 10 nucleotides line up with TRBD2. The CDR3 is 15 residues long. Per the germline V gene, CDR1 is PRHDT and CDR2 is FYEKMQ (reference sequence). J was trimmed by 2 bases and V by 4 bases; bases with no gene match: 3. This chain's CDR3 is CASSSAGGFTDTQYF. CDR3 coding DNA: TGTGCCAGCAGCTCAGCGGGGGGGTTCACAGATACGCAGTATTTT.

The genes are TRBV10-3 and TRBJ1-2, with a weak D call TRBD1 (5 bases). The CDR3 extends over 13 amino acids. Germline CDR1 ENHRY, CDR2 SYGVKD. V was shortened by 0 bases and J by 6 bases, with 8 bases between the two germline ends. CDR3 bases: TGTGCCATCAGTGAGTCGGCAGGGAATGGCTACACCTTC. Residues: CAISESAGNGYTF.

The chain recombines TRBV6-1 with TRBJ2-5, with 8 positions matching TRBD1. Germline loops: CDR1 MNHNS, CDR2 SASEGT. This CDR3 is 13 amino acids long. With V trimmed by 2 bases and J by 7 bases, 3 bases remained unmatched. CDR3 sequence: CASSEIQGATQYF. DNA of the CDR3: TGTGCCAGCAGTGAAATCCAGGGGGCGACCCAGTACTTC.